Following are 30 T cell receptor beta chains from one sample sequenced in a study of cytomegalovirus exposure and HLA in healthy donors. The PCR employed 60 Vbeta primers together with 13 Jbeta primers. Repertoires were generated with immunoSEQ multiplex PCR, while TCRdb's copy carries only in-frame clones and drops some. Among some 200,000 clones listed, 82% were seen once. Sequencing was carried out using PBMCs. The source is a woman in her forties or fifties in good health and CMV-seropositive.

CDR3 nucleotides: TGTGCCAGCAGTGAAGAGGGGAAAGTCGGAAAACTGTTTTTT. This translates into CASSEEGKVGKLFF. The V call is TRBV2, the J call TRBJ1-4; possible D gene TRBD1, 5 bases. CDR1 is SNHLY, CDR2 FYNNEI, per germline. This CDR3 spans 14 amino acids. Trimming removed 1 base from V and 10 bases from J, with 13 bases in between.

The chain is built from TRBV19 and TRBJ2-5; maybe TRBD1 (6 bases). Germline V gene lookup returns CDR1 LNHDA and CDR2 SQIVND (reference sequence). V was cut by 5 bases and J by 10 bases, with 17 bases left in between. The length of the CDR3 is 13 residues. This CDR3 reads CASSFQGSGDQYF. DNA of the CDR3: TGTGCCAGTAGTTTTCAGGGGTCCGGGGACCAGTACTTC.

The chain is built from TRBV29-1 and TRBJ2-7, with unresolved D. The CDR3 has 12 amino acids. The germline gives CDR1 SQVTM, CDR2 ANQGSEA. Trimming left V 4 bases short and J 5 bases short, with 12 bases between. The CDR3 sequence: CSVGPAVNEQYF. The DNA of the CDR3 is TGCAGCGTTGGGCCTGCCGTCAACGAGCAGTACTTC.

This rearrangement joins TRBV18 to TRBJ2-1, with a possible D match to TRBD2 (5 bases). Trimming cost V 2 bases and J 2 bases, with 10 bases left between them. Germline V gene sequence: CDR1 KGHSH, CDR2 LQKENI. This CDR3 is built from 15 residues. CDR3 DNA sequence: TGTGCCAGCTCACCATCCAGCGGACCCTACAATGAGCAGTTCTTC. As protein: CASSPSSGPYNEQFF.

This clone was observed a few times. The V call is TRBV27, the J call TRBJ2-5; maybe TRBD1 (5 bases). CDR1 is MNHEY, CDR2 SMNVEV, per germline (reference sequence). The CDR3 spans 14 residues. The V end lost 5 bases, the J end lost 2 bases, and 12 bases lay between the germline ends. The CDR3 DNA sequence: TGTGCCAGCAGTGCTTTGGGGCAGCAAGAGACCCAGTACTTC. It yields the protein CASSALGQQETQYF.

The CDR3 here is CASRNSGRSSYNEQFF. CDR3 sequence (DNA): TGTGCCAGCAGGAATAGCGGGAGGAGCTCCTACAATGAGCAGTTCTTC. This chain connects TRBV7-9 to TRBJ2-1, with 10 bases that match TRBD2. This CDR3 has 16 amino acids. After removal of 6 bases from V and 0 bases from J, the junction contained 5 bases not matched to a gene. Germline V gene sequence: CDR1 SEHNR, CDR2 FQNEAQ (reference sequence). The entire variable domain, with the rest obtained from reference TRBV7-9 and TRBJ2-1, is as follows: DTGVSQNPRHKITKRGQNVTFRCDPISEHNRLYWYRQTLGQGPEFLTYFQNEAQLEKSRLLSDRFSAERPKGSFSTLEIQRTEQGDSAMYLCASRNSGRSSYNEQFFGPGTRLTVL.

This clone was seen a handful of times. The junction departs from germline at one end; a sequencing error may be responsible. The CDR3 DNA reads as TGTGCCAGCAGTGAAGATCCGGGACAGGGGGCAGATACGCAGTATTTT. Residues: CASSEDPGQGADTQYF. The rearrangement joins TRBV10-3 to TRBJ2-3, with 11 positions matching TRBD1. The CDR3 covers 16 residues. The germline gives CDR1 ENHRY, CDR2 SYGVKD.

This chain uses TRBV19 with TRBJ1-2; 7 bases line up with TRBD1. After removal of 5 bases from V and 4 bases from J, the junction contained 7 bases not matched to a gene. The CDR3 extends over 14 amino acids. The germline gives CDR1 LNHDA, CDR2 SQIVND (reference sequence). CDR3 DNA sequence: TGTGCCAGTAGTGGACGGGACAGACTCTATGGCTACACCTTC. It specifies CASSGRDRLYGYTF. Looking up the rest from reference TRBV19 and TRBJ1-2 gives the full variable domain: DGGITQSPKYLFRKEGQNVTLSCEQNLNHDAMYWYRQDPGQGLRLIYYSQIVNDFQKGDIAEGYSVSREKKESFPLTVTSAQKNPTAFYLCASSGRDRLYGYTFGSGTRLTVV.

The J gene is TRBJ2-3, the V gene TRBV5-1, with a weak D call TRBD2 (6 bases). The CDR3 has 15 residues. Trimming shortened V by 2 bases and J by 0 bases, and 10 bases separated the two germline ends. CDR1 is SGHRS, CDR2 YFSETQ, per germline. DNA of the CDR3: TGCGCCAGCAGCTTCGGCGGGACTAGCACAGATACGCAGTATTTT. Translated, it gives CASSFGGTSTDTQYF.

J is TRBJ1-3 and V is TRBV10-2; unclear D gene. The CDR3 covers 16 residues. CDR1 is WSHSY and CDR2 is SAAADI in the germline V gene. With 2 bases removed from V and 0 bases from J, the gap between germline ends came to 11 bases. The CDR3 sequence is CASSESPVNSGNTIYF. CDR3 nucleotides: TGCGCCAGCAGTGAGAGTCCAGTAAACTCTGGAAACACCATATATTTT.

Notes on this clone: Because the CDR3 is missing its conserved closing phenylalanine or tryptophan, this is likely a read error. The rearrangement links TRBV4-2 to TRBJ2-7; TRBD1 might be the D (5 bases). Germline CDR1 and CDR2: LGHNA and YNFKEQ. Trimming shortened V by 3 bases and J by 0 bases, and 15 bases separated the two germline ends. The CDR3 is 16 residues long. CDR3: CASSHPQGPSSYEQYL. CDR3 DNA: TGTGCCAGCAGCCATCCCCAGGGCCCGAGCTCCTACGAGCAGTACCTC.

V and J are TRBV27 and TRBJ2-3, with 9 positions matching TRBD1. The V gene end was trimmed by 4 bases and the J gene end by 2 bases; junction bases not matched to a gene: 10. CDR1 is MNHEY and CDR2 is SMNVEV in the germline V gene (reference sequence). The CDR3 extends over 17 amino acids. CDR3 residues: CASSSIAGTGNTDTQYF. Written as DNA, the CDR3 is TGTGCCAGCAGTTCGATAGCCGGGACAGGGAACACAGATACGCAGTATTTT.

CDR3 region: CAISELTGDTQYF. The CDR3 nucleotides read TGTGCCATCAGTGAACTTACGGGGGATACGCAGTATTTT. J is TRBJ2-3 and V is TRBV10-3, with TRBD2 as a possible D gene (5 bases). This CDR3 is built from 13 residues. Germline V gene sequence: CDR1 ENHRY, CDR2 SYGVKD. Trimming shortened V by 3 bases and J by 6 bases, and 10 bases separated the two germline ends.

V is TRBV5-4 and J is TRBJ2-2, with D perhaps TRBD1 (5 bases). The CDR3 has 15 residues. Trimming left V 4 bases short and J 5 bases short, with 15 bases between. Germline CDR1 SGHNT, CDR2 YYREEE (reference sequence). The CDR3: CASSQTGVRTGELFF. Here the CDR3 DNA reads TGTGCCAGCAGCCAAACAGGTGTAAGGACCGGGGAGCTGTTTTTT.

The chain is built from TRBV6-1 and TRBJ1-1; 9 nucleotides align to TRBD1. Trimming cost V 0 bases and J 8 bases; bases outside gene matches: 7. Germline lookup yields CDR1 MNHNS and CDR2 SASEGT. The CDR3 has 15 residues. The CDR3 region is CASSEAWTGDQEAFF. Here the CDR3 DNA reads TGTGCCAGCAGTGAAGCCTGGACAGGGGACCAAGAAGCTTTCTTT.

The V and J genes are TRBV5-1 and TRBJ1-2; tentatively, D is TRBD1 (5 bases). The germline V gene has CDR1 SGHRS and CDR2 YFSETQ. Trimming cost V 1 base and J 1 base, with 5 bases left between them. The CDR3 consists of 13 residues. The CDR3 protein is CASSLRGNYGYTF. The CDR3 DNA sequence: TGCGCCAGCAGCTTGAGGGGTAACTATGGCTACACCTTC.

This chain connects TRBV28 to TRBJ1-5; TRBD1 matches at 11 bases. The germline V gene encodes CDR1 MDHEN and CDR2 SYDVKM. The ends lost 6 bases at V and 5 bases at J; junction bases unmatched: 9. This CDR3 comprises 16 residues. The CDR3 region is CASRNSRDRGYQPQHF. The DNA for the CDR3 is TGTGCCAGCAGAAATTCCCGGGACAGGGGGTATCAGCCCCAGCATTTT.

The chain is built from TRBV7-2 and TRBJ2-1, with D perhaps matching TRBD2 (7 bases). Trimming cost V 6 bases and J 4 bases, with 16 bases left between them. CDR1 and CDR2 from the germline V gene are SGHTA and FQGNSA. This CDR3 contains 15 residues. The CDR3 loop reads CASRVGGARYNEQFF. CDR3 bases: TGTGCCAGCAGGGTGGGGGGGGCCAGGTACAATGAGCAGTTCTTC.

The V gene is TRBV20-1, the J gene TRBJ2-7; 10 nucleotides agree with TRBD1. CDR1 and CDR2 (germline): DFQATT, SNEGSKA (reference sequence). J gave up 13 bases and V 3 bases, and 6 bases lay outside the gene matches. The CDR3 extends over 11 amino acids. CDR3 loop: CSASTGTGVYF. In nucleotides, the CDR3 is TGCAGTGCTAGTACGGGGACAGGGGTATACTTC.

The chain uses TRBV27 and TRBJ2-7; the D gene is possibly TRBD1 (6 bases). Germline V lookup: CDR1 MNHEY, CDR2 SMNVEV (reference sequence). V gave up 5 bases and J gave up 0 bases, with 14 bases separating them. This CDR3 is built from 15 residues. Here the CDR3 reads CASSGLRGSSYEQYF. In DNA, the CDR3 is TGTGCCAGCAGTGGTCTGAGGGGGAGCTCCTACGAGCAGTACTTC.

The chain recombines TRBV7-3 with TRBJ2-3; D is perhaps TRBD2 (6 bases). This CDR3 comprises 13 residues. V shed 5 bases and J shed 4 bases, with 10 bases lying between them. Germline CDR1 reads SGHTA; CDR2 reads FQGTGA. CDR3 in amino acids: CASSEAGSDTQYF. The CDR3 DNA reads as TGTGCCAGCAGCGAAGCGGGCTCAGATACGCAGTATTTT.

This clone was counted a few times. The CDR3 region has the DNA TGTGCCAGCAGGCCCGGGACAGCCGCGACTGAAGCTTTCTTT. Its protein is CASRPGTAATEAFF. J is TRBJ1-1 and V is TRBV27; 7 bases match TRBD1. CDR1 is MNHEY and CDR2 is SMNVEV in the germline V gene (reference sequence). Unmatched junction bases numbered 9, after V lost 6 bases and J lost 5 bases. This CDR3 is built from 14 residues.

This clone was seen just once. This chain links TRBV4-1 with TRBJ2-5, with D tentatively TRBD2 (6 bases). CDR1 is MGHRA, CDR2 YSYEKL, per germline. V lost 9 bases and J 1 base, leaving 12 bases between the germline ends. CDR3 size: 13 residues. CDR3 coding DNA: TGCGCCAGGGAGGGGACCACCCAAGAGACCCAGTACTTC. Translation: CAREGTTQETQYF.

The CDR3 sequence: CASSEGGTGAQETQYF. CDR3 nucleotide sequence: TGTGCCAGCAGTGAGGGGGGAACAGGGGCCCAAGAGACCCAGTACTTC. The chain recombines TRBV6-1 with TRBJ2-5; TRBD1 is a possible D gene (7 bases). V was shortened by 3 bases and J by 1 base, with 15 bases between the two germline ends. From germline, CDR1 is MNHNS and CDR2 SASEGT. The CDR3 has 16 amino acids.

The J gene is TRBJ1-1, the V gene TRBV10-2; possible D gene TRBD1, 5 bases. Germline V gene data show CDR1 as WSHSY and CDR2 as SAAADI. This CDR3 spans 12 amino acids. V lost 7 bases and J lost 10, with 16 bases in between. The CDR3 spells CASNGAGLGAFF. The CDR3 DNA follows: TGCGCCAGCAACGGCGCAGGGCTCGGAGCTTTCTTT.

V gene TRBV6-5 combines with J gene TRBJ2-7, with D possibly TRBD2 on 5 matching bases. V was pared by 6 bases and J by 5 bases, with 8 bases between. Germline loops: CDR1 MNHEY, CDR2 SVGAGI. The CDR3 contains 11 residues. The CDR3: CASSTRNEQYF. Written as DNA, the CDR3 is TGTGCCAGCAGCACTAGGAACGAGCAGTACTTC.

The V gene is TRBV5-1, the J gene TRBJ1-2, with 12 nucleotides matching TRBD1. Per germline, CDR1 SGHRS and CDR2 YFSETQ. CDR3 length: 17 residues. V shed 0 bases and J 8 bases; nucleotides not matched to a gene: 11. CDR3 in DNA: TGCGCCAGCAGCTTGGGCCCGGGACAGGGGGCGCGTCAGGGCTACACCTTC. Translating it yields CASSLGPGQGARQGYTF.

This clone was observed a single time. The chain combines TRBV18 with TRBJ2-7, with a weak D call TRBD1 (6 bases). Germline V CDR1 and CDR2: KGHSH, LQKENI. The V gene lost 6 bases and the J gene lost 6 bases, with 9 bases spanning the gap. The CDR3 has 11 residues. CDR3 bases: TGTGCCAGCTCTACAGGGAGCGAGCAGTACTTC. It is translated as CASSTGSEQYF.

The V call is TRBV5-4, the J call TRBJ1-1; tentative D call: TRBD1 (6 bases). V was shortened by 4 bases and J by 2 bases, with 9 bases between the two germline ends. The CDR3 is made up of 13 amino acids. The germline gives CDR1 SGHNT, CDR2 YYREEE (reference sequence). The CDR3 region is CASSLTGNTEAFF. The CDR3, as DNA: TGTGCCAGCAGCCTGACAGGTAACACTGAAGCTTTCTTT.

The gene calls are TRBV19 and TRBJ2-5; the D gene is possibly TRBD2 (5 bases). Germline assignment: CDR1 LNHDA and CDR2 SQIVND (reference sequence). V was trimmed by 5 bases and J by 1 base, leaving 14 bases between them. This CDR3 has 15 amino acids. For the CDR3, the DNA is TGTGCCAGTAGTTCTCACGGTGGAGGCCAAGAGACCCAGTACTTC. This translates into CASSSHGGGQETQYF.